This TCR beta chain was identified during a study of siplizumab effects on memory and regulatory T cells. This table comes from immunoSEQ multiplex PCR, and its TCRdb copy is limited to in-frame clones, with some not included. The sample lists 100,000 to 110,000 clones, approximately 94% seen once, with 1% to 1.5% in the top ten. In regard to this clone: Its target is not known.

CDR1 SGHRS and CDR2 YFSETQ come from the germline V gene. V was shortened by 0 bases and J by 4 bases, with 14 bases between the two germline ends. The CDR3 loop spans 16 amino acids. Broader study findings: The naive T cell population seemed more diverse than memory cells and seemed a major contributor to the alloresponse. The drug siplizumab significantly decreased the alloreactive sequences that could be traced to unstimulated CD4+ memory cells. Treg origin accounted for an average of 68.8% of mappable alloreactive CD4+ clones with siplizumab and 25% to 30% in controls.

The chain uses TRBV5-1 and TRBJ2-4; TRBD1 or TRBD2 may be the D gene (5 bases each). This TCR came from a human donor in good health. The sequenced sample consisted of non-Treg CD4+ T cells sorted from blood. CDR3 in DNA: TGCGCCAGCAGCTTGGCCGGATGGGGCGGGAAAAACATTCAGTACTTC. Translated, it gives CASSLAGWGGKNIQYF. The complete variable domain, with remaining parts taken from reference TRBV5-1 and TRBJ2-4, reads KAGVTQTPRYLIKTRGQQVTLSCSPISGHRSVSWYQQTPGQGLQFLFEYFSETQRNKGNFPGRFSGRQFSNSRSEMNVSTLELGDSALYLCASSLAGWGGKNIQYFGAGTRLSVL.